The TCR beta chain described here comes from a study of blood T cell repertoires in COVID-19. Turning to the study itself: The United States, Italy and Spain supplied acute and convalescent COVID-19 samples. The cDNA or gDNA used as material had been derived from T cells, B-cell-depleted T cells, or PBMCs.

Original methodology: It was from reference gene primer amplification that nucleated cell counts were estimated. Profiling relied on immunoSEQ multiplex PCR, and the TCRdb table lists in-frame clones only, not all of them. The V and J calls and clone size come from that table; D and trimming were worked out from the DNA. Of about 180,000 clones in the sample, 70% to 90% were seen once. The source is a man aged 50 or older with active or convalescent COVID-19. The specimen was peripheral blood.

As DNA, the CDR3 is TGCGCCAGCAGCCCCCGGTCACGGACTGGAGGGACCCAGTACTTC. Translated: CASSPRSRTGGTQYF. The V call is TRBV4-1, the J call TRBJ2-5; D might be TRBD2 (5 bases). The CDR3 is made up of 15 amino acids. The germline gives CDR1 MGHRA, CDR2 YSYEKL. With 4 bases removed from V and 7 bases from J, the gap between germline ends came to 19 bases.